Presented here are 10 T cell receptor beta chains from one specimen sequenced in a study of T cells after yellow fever vaccination. One entry per CDR3 protein, called by TCRdb with MiXCR from the 5' RACE reads. The sample holds 120,000 or so distinct CDR3 sequences, roughly 9% seen once. The specimen was CD8+ T cells sorted from PBMCs, collected on the day of the yellow fever booster vaccination. The receptors originated from a man younger than 30 who received the YFV17D yellow fever vaccine.

The rearrangement uses TRBV4-3 and TRBJ1-2; 7 bases map to TRBD1. V gave up 1 base and J gave up 5 bases; unmatched junction bases: 10. The CDR3 consists of 16 residues. From germline, CDR1 is LGHNA and CDR2 YSLEER. This CDR3 reads CASSQVTETGPYGYTF. DNA for the CDR3: TGCGCCAGCAGCCAAGTAACGGAGACAGGGCCGTATGGCTACACCTTC.

The chain is built from TRBV7-9 and TRBJ2-1; unclear D gene. Trimming shortened V by 6 bases and J by 0 bases, and 9 bases separated the two germline ends. The germline V gene has CDR1 SEHNR and CDR2 FQNEAQ (reference sequence). The CDR3 has 14 amino acids. Here the CDR3 DNA reads TGTGCCAGCAGTTCCCCGAACTCCTACAATGAGCAGTTCTTC. It yields the protein CASSSPNSYNEQFF. The variable domain in full, completed from reference TRBV7-9 and TRBJ2-1, reads DTGVSQNPRHKITKRGQNVTFRCDPISEHNRLYWYRQTLGQGPEFLTYFQNEAQLEKSRLLSDRFSAERPKGSFSTLEIQRTEQGDSAMYLCASSSPNSYNEQFFGPGTRLTVL.

V and J are TRBV7-3 and TRBJ1-1; TRBD1 matches 9 bases. J gave up 4 bases and V 0 bases, and 6 bases lay outside the gene matches. The germline gives CDR1 SGHTA, CDR2 FQGTGA. This CDR3 has 16 amino acids. The CDR3 loop is CASSLTRQGEGTEAFF. As DNA, the CDR3 is TGTGCCAGCAGCTTAACTCGACAGGGGGAGGGCACTGAAGCTTTCTTT.

This chain uses TRBV5-6 with TRBJ1-2; TRBD1 might be the D (5 bases). V was clipped by 0 bases and J by 2 bases, with 14 bases between them. Germline V lookup: CDR1 SGHDT, CDR2 YYEEEE. The CDR3 is 16 amino acids. The CDR3 loop is CASSLGGGDQNYGYTF. DNA for the CDR3: TGTGCCAGCAGCTTGGGCGGGGGAGACCAGAACTATGGCTACACCTTC.

This clonotype appeared a few times. V is TRBV4-2 and J is TRBJ2-7; D unresolved. Trimming took off 4 bases at V and 2 bases at J, with 12 bases between the two ends. CDR1 is LGHNA, CDR2 YNFKEQ, per germline. The CDR3 consists of 14 residues. CDR3 DNA: TGTGCCAGCAGCCCTGACTTCTTGCCCTACGAGCAGTACTTC. It yields the protein CASSPDFLPYEQYF.

The chain is built from TRBV12-3 or TRBV12-4 and TRBJ1-3; D not resolved. The CDR3 contains 11 residues. Trimming pared 10 bases from V and 4 bases from J, leaving 8 bases between. CDR3 nucleotide sequence: TGTGCCACCTCAAGGGGAAACACCATATATTTT. It yields the protein CATSRGNTIYF.

This clonotype has ten or more counts. This chain uses TRBV4-1 with TRBJ2-2; D ambiguous. V was pared by 4 bases and J by 3 bases, with 9 bases between. This CDR3 is built from 14 residues. Germline V CDR1 and CDR2: MGHRA, YSYEKL. CDR3 sequence (DNA): TGCGCCAGCAGCCGGGGTGACGACACCGGGGAGCTGTTTTTT. It codes for CASSRGDDTGELFF.

The chain employs TRBV6-1 and TRBJ2-3; D is uncertain. This CDR3 contains 14 residues. V was trimmed by 8 bases and J by 1 base, leaving 13 bases between them. The germline V gene has CDR1 MNHNS and CDR2 SASEGT. The CDR3 nucleotides read TGTGCCAGCCTAGTGACGGATGGCACAGATACGCAGTATTTT. This translates into CASLVTDGTDTQYF.

Only one count was recorded for this clonotype. The chain links TRBV20-1 to TRBJ2-3, with D hard to call. The germline V gene encodes CDR1 DFQATT and CDR2 SNEGSKA (reference sequence). This CDR3 spans 15 amino acids. V was cut by 5 bases and J by 1 base, with 16 bases left in between. The CDR3 sequence: CSADGRRGRTDTQYF. CDR3 DNA sequence: TGCAGTGCTGACGGACGCCGAGGACGCACAGATACGCAGTATTTT.

J is TRBJ2-1 and V is TRBV7-9; the D gene is possibly TRBD2 (6 bases). Germline-derived CDR1 and CDR2 are SEHNR and FQNEAQ (reference sequence). Trimming took 0 bases from V and 4 from J, leaving 16 bases between them. CDR3 length equals 17 residues. The CDR3 sequence is CASSLARETAYYNEQFF. Written as DNA, the CDR3 is TGTGCCAGCAGCTTAGCGCGGGAAACAGCGTATTACAATGAGCAGTTCTTC.